Listed below are T cell receptor beta chains from one sample, sequenced in a study of cytomegalovirus exposure and HLA in healthy donors. Method: immunoSEQ multiplex PCR; TCRdb's copy keeps in-frame clones and lacks some. The table has 95,000 to 110,000 clones, around 82% seen once. Sequenced material: PBMCs. The source of these receptors is a woman in her 40s in good health and CMV-seronegative. Both conserved end residues are part of each CDR3. D genes are given only for firm matches. Some rows mark clone size as missing; the rest say once, few, many or name a class of expanded clone.

D gene	J gene	clone size	V gene	CDR3 protein	CDR3 DNA
NA	TRBJ2-7	NA	TRBV7-3	CASSLPGQFITYEQYF	TGTGCCAGCAGCTTACCAGGACAGTTTATAACCTACGAGCAGTACTTC
NA	TRBJ1-1	NA	TRBV5-1	CASSNQNTEAFF	TGCGCCAGCAGCAATCAGAACACTGAAGCTTTCTTT
NA	TRBJ2-1	few	TRBV6-6	CASSYSAGLYNEQFF	TGTGCCAGCAGTTATTCGGCAGGATTATACAATGAGCAGTTCTTC
NA	TRBJ1-4	few	TRBV28	CATKLEGATNEKLFF	TGTGCCACAAAACTTGAGGGGGCAACTAATGAAAAACTGTTTTTT
NA	TRBJ1-5	NA	TRBV5-6	CASSRRAGEPQHF	TGTGCCAGCAGCCGCAGAGCGGGGGAGCCCCAGCATTTT
TRBD1	TRBJ2-3	NA	TRBV19	CASSITGQGGVATQYF	TGTGCCAGTAGTATTACGGGACAGGGTGGTGTAGCTACGCAGTATTTT
TRBD1	TRBJ1-1	NA	TRBV5-1	CASSLAYQGGTEAFF	TGCGCCAGCAGCCTGGCATATCAGGGGGGCACTGAAGCTTTCTTT
NA	TRBJ2-6	NA	TRBV27	CASSLVGGISAGANVLTF	TGTGCCAGCAGTTTAGTGGGGGGTATTTCAGCTGGGGCCAACGTCCTGACTTTC
NA	TRBJ2-6	NA	TRBV9	CASSVGGAGANVLTF	TGTGCCAGCAGCGTAGGCGGGGCTGGGGCCAACGTCCTGACTTTC
TRBD1	TRBJ2-1	NA	TRBV30	CAWQRTGEGEQFF	TGTGCCTGGCAAAGGACAGGGGAAGGGGAGCAGTTCTTC
NA	TRBJ1-1	NA	TRBV28	CASSYSGTPMNTEAFF	TGTGCCAGCAGCTACTCAGGTACCCCAATGAACACTGAAGCTTTCTTT
NA	TRBJ1-3	NA	TRBV6-6	CASSYGGGNTIYF	TGTGCCAGCAGTTATGGAGGTGGAAACACCATATATTTT
TRBD1	TRBJ2-7	NA	TRBV28	CASSPTGGLTYEQYF	TGTGCCAGCAGTCCGACAGGGGGCCTAACCTACGAGCAGTACTTC
NA	TRBJ2-5	NA	TRBV7-2	CASSLDRVGQTQYF	TGTGCCAGCAGCTTAGATCGGGTGGGGCAGACCCAGTACTTC
NA	TRBJ1-1	NA	TRBV5-6	CASSLAVNTEAFF	TGTGCCAGCAGCTTGGCTGTCAACACTGAAGCTTTCTTT
TRBD2	TRBJ2-7	once	TRBV11-2	CASSIGTSGLYEQYF	TGTGCCAGCAGCATCGGGACTAGCGGACTTTACGAGCAGTACTTC
NA	TRBJ1-1	NA	TRBV30	CALDSATEAFF	TGTGCCTTGGACTCCGCGACTGAAGCTTTCTTT
NA	TRBJ1-1	NA	TRBV15	CATSRGQGSTEAFF	TGTGCCACCAGCAGAGGGCAGGGGAGCACTGAAGCTTTCTTT
TRBD1	TRBJ2-1	NA	TRBV5-4	CASRTGGYNEQFF	TGTGCCAGCCGAACAGGGGGATACAATGAGCAGTTCTTC
NA	TRBJ1-4	NA	TRBV11-2	CASSPPGFGVEKLFF	TGTGCCAGCAGCCCCCCAGGGTTTGGGGTTGAAAAACTGTTTTTT
NA	TRBJ2-1	NA	TRBV18	CASSPRGGGTEGEQFF	TGTGCCAGCTCACCCAGGGGAGGGGGTACGGAGGGTGAGCAGTTCTTC
NA	TRBJ1-2	NA	TRBV6-1	CASSEIQRRGFVYGYTF	TGTGCCAGCAGTGAAATACAGCGACGAGGGTTTGTATATGGCTACACCTTC
NA	TRBJ1-1	NA	TRBV28	CATKSRGEGDTEAFF	TGTGCCACCAAAAGTAGGGGGGAGGGAGACACTGAAGCTTTCTTT
NA	TRBJ2-1	NA	TRBV14	CASSQGLGVNEQFF	TGTGCCAGCAGCCAAGGACTAGGCGTTAATGAGCAGTTCTTC
NA	TRBJ1-1	NA	TRBV5-1	CASSRQGNTEAFF	TGCGCCAGCAGCCGACAAGGTAACACTGAAGCTTTCTTT
TRBD1	TRBJ1-5	NA	TRBV15	CATSRVRTGDQPQHF	TGTGCCACCAGCAGAGTGCGGACAGGGGATCAGCCCCAGCATTTT